Shown below are 7 T cell receptor beta chains from a single sample sequenced in a study of T cell clonality in common variable immunodeficiency. Whole-study findings and limits: Reportedly, TCR beta sequences from common variable immunodeficiency showed fewer deletions and N-nucleotide insertions.

What these receptors recognize is not known. Only in-frame clones appear in the TCRdb table, and some are missing; sequencing was by immunoSEQ multiplex PCR. This repertoire holds approximately 29,000 clones, and none appear only once. Source material: peripheral blood mononuclear cells. The receptors originated from a human donor with common variable immunodeficiency.

Regarding this clone: The missing CDR3 end, 3 residues past where the read stops, is filled in from the germline J gene. V usage is TRBV20-1 and J usage is TRBJ2-3; the D gene is possibly TRBD1 (6 bases). Trimming pared 3 bases from V and 0 bases from J, leaving 13 bases between. This CDR3 region has 15 residues. Germline V gene lookup returns CDR1 DFQATT and CDR2 SNEGSKA (reference sequence). The CDR3 spells CSASQGTASTDTQYF. Incomplete CDR3 DNA: TGCAGTGCTAGTCAGGGGACGGCTAGCACAGATACG.

As for this clone: The CDR3 extends 3 residues past the end of the read, so its final part is completed from the germline J gene. J is TRBJ2-7 and V is TRBV30, with TRBD2 matching over 8 bases. Unmatched junction bases numbered 6, after V lost 0 bases and J lost 5 bases. Looked up from germline, CDR1 is GTSNPN and CDR2 is SVGIG (reference sequence). This CDR3 region has 14 residues. CDR3 DNA (partial): TGTGCCTGGAGTGTAGGACTAGCAATCCACGAG. The encoded protein is CAWSVGLAIHE. In full, the CDR3 reads CAWSVGLAIHEQYF.

Relative to its sample, this clone is medium-sized. The read is 3 residues too short to cover the CDR3 end, so that end is filled in from the germline J gene. The chain links TRBV29-1 to TRBJ2-3, with D possibly being TRBD2 (6 bases). V was shortened by 7 bases and J by 5 bases, with 16 bases between the two germline ends. The CDR3 has 13 residues. Germline V gene sequence: CDR1 SQVTM, CDR2 ANQGSEA. CDR3 DNA, as far as it was read: TGCAGCGCAGGAGGAGGGAGCGGAGATACG. Its translation: CSAGGGSGDT. The entire CDR3 protein is CSAGGGSGDTQYF.

This clone has ten or more counts. CDR3 in amino acids: CASSDTGDSGRGEQFF. The DNA read from the CDR3 is TGTGCCAGCAGTGATACCGGTGATAGCGGGAGGGGTGAG. The genes are TRBV6-1 and TRBJ2-1, with 11 bases aligning to TRBD2. The read comes to an end 3 residues before the CDR3 does, leaving the germline J gene to fill in the end. After removal of 3 bases from V and 9 bases from J, the junction contained 10 bases not matched to a gene. This CDR3 contains 16 residues. Germline loops: CDR1 MNHNS, CDR2 SASEGT.

Many counts were recorded for this clone. The read gets to within 3 residues of the CDR3 end, and the germline J gene fills in the rest. The J gene is TRBJ2-3, the V gene TRBV29-1; TRBD1 aligns across 7 bases. Germline V lookup: CDR1 SQVTM, CDR2 ANQGSEA. The V and J ends lost 4 bases and 0 bases, in that order; junction bases with no gene match: 4. The CDR3 is made up of 14 amino acids. The DNA read from the CDR3 is TGCAGCGTTGTCAGGGGGTTAAGCACAGATACG. Amino acids: CSVVRGLSTDT. The CDR3 in full is CSVVRGLSTDTQYF.

Only a few counts were recorded for this clone. The read comes to an end 3 residues before the CDR3 does, leaving the germline J gene to fill in the end. V is TRBV5-1 and J is TRBJ2-5; 7 bases are shared with TRBD1. Germline loops: CDR1 SGHRS, CDR2 YFSETQ. The ends lost 1 base at V and 1 base at J; junction bases unmatched: 7. This CDR3 is 16 amino acids long. The CDR3 loop reads CASSLWTGQRQETQYF. CDR3 DNA, as far as it was read: TGCGCCAGCAGCTTGTGGACAGGACAGCGCCAAGAGACC. The full variable domain, completed using reference TRBV5-1 and TRBJ2-5, is KAGVTQTPRYLIKTRGQQVTLSCSPISGHRSVSWYQQTPGQGLQFLFEYFSETQRNKGNFPGRFSGRQFSNSRSEMNVSTLELGDSALYLCASSLWTGQRQETQYFGPGTRLLVL.

This clone was counted at least ten times. Read coverage stops 3 residues before the CDR3 terminus; the germline J gene supplies the remainder. V is TRBV5-1 and J is TRBJ2-1; TRBD2 matches 10 bases. J gave up 5 bases and V 2 bases, and 4 bases lay outside the gene matches. There are 15 residues in the CDR3. Per germline, CDR1 SGHRS and CDR2 YFSETQ. CDR3: CASSFRLAGHNEQFF. CDR3 bases read: TGCGCCAGCAGCTTCAGACTAGCGGGTCACAATGAG.